This T cell receptor beta chain was documented in a study of cytomegalovirus exposure and HLA in healthy donors (dated by TCRdb to between 2016 and 2019). Regarding the research as a whole: An earlier analysis of roughly 630 of the donors reported 250 to 300 Gb of sequence data and 100 million to 130 million unique TCR beta sequences from 190 million or so T cells. About 310 gigabases of sequencing data and tens of millions of unique TCR sequences were included in an early release covering several hundred HLA-typed donors. Of the roughly 400 genotyped donors, 81% fell in the genetic ancestry cluster associated with self-reported Caucasian donors. The study aimed to test whether cataloging public T cell receptors could reveal signatures of past pathogen exposure. Using immunosequencing, the study profiled T cell repertoires from approximately 700 subjects and related those repertoires to cytomegalovirus serostatus. A separate validation cohort of 100 to 150 different subjects was used in addition to the approximately 640-subject first cohort. The study combined high-throughput TCR immunosequencing, statistical association of individual TCRs with disease status, and machine learning to predict cytomegalovirus infection status. To study patterns of TCR occurrence, a later analysis re-analyzed previously published TCR beta repertoires from 666 donors and added high-resolution HLA genotyping. In the later analysis, no new phenotypic data were used to find candidate immune exposures; instead, reliance was placed on TCR beta sequences and their occurrence across donors. An earlier analysis of 587 of the donors used high-throughput TCR beta sequencing to judge whether each TCR beta V gene segment behaved as functional or pseudogenic. Donor age, sex, ethnicity and CMV serostatus were compiled alongside the repertoire data. Genome-wide SNP genotypes for about 55% of the 666 donors were used in a later genetic analysis, which treated that subset as a discovery cohort. All discovery cohort repertoires had been generated on a single sequencing platform. HLA typing covered class I and class II loci at four-digit resolution. Typing coverage differed by locus: A, B, C, DRB1 and DQB1 were typed in about 629-640 donors, DQA1 in roughly 500, DPA1 in 606, and DPB1 in just under 490. Roughly 5 DR-DQ haplotypes were handled as single units for association and clustering, since linkage in the cohort was strong. Across some 400 genotyped donors of the cohort, an average of approximately 240,000 unique TCR beta nucleotide sequences per donor were sequenced, and approximately 17% of those sequences were non-productive. Study-level results and caveats: In an earlier analysis of about 600 of the donors, most TCR beta V segments appeared in productive rearrangements about 87% or about 30% of the time, broadly matching IMGT annotations. Correlated functional status among segregating V segments might be attributable to linkage disequilibrium, but an unknown experimental factor could not be ruled out. The only immune exposure information available for the cohort was CMV serostatus. According to a later analysis, TCR association rates differed among HLA loci, with DRB1 alleles showing the most associated TCRs and HLA-C alleles showing the fewest. A group of highly shared sequence variants was considered likely to be a technical artifact of the sequencing pipeline. Compared with equally common non-associated chains, HLA-associated TCR beta chains in a later analysis were more clonally expanded and had lower generation probabilities. Strong co-occurrence of HLA alleles, especially DR and DQ, made assigning TCR associations to individual alleles difficult. Because some donors lacked HLA typing at each locus, the association tests relied only on the typed subset. Seventeen rarely observed V segments, including chromosome 9 orphons, were excluded from the earlier analysis of about 610 of the donors because counts were too low. Sequencing depth was assumed to be roughly uniform across donors in the presence/absence analyses, though that assumption may not hold. A later genetic analysis reported fewer N-insertions in productive TCRs among donors in an Asian-associated ancestry cluster than the roughly 700-donor mean. Only TCR beta chains were sequenced in this cohort, and the absence of alpha or paired-chain data limited detectable features. In the study, approximately 160 TCR beta chains were listed as associated with cytomegalovirus. The authors suggested that the approach could potentially be extended to other disease states and immunological phenotypes. The classifier was reported to diagnose cytomegalovirus status with high specificity and sensitivity in both the original cohort and the validation cohort. A few of the identified cytomegalovirus-associated TCR beta chains were confirmed in vitro to be specific for cytomegalovirus antigens. At a false discovery rate of 0.05, a later analysis linked about 16,000 TCR beta sequences to specific HLA alleles. Because the 87-base-pair reads could not distinguish some IMGT-functional V segments, including TRBV6-2 and TRBV6-3, those segments were excluded. According to a later analysis, most CMV-associated TCR beta chains appeared to be HLA-restricted, and the HLA associations seemed to be driven largely by CMV exposure. A later analysis reported that several top co-occurrence clusters appeared linked to parvovirus B19, influenza, CMV and Epstein-Barr virus. A further reported finding was that TCR beta sequences accurately predicted the HLA-A and HLA-B alleles for most subjects in the first cohort. V-gene and J-gene trimming of TCR beta chains was associated with a missense DCLRE1C variant in a later genetic analysis, and the association was replicated in an independent cohort. Across donors, most TCR sequences were observed very rarely, whereas some public TCRs were present in many individuals.

The CDR3 sequence holds 14 residues, the cysteine and phenylalanine included. Only the CDR3 region is kept as DNA, spanning 42 bases read in frame from base 1. The V and J ends are trimmed by 3 bases and 0 bases, leaving 9 bases between them. CDR1 and CDR2 were assigned from the germline V gene (reference sequence) as GTSNPN and SVGIG. About this clone itself: Its antigen has not been determined. No quality values exist for individual bases; no much larger clone is one base distant.

In total, over 600 healthy bone marrow donors made up the cohort. All cohort members were sampled while nominally healthy, although unrecorded immune exposures were likely present. The donor tested CMV seronegative, placing the donor among the 350 to 400 seronegative members of the cohort. Every donor gave a peripheral blood sample, and the peripheral blood mononuclear cells from that sample were used for TCR beta sequencing. Genomic DNA extraction from the blood cell samples was performed with the Qiagen DNeasy Blood Extraction Kit. Libraries were constructed by the immunoSEQ multiplex PCR assay. A mixture of 60 forward primers for TCR Vbeta segments and 13 reverse primers for TCR Jbeta segments was used in the multiplex PCR. Amplification of the CDR3 region of rearranged TCR beta genes was performed with a multiplex PCR assay on genomic DNA. On the Illumina HiSeq System, the amplified TCR beta libraries were sequenced as 87-base-pair reads. On the authors' methods: A later analysis counted approximately 74 million unique TCR beta chains across the approximately 700 repertoires, and roughly 11 million of these chains were shared by at least two donors. Raw reads were error-corrected and collapsed into unique sequences by a nearest-neighbor algorithm in which closely related sequences were merged to remove PCR and sequencing errors. V, D and J gene segments were assigned by aligning CDR3 sequences to IMGT reference sequences. For a sequence to be retained, a match of at least six nucleotides was required to both a V gene segment and a J gene segment. Rearrangements were called productive when the CDR3 lacked stop codons and stayed in frame with V and J; all others were non-productive. CDR3 was defined according to IMGT convention as the region running from the second conserved V-encoded cysteine to the conserved J-encoded phenylalanine. The earlier analysis of about 530 of the donors excluded any sequence lacking an unambiguous match to a single V gene segment. An earlier analysis of fewer than 650 of the donors classified V segments as functional when productive rearrangements were above 56.7% and as segregating when the standard deviation between donors was above 5%. To diagnose cytomegalovirus status from the catalog of TCR beta chain sequences, a statistical classification framework was built. In a later analysis, V and J genes were assigned by comparing TCR nucleotide sequences against IMGT/GENE-DB human TR gene sequences. In a later analysis, CDR3 sequences and most-parsimonious VDJ recombination scenarios were assigned using the TCRdist pipeline. In a later analysis, each TCR beta chain was defined by its CDR3 amino acid sequence together with its V-gene family, and reads without a unique V-gene family were excluded. To address suspected cross-contamination and a sequencing artifact, a later analysis removed approximately 590 highly shared, low-generation-probability nucleotide sequences. In a later analysis, a clonal expansion index for each public chain was calculated from normalized within-repertoire ranks of inferred template counts. In a later analysis, generation probabilities were computed using a VDJ recombination model fitted to out-of-frame rearrangements, and the results were checked against IGoR. In a later analysis, TCR-TCR, TCR-HLA and TCR-CMV co-occurrence was scored with hypergeometric tests, and a repertoire-size bias correction was applied to TCR pairs. A later analysis estimated false discovery rates by permuting HLA or CMV assignments 20 times. A later analysis grouped co-occurring TCRs with DBSCAN, adding TCRdist sequence similarity when clustering within HLA-allele-positive subsets. Co-occurrence clustering excluded repertoires with fewer than 30,000 or more than 120,000 public chains, plus five with anomalous nucleotide sharing. Held by TCRdb, this immuneACCESS table contains in-frame sequences only and omits some clones. Under half of the omission traces to an unresolved V gene where checked; the cause of the rest is unknown. V, J and clone size derive from that table, while D and trimming were established from the DNA sequence. The sample includes about 120,000 clones, with 80% observed a single time. Of the sample, more than 1% falls within the top ten clones.

The receptor was isolated from a female donor in good health and CMV-seronegative. Sequencing was done on a sample of PBMCs. The chain is assembled from TRBV30 and TRBJ1-5, with no confident D gene call. Read as DNA, the sequence is TGTGCCTGGAGCCCCGAGTATAGCAATCAGCCCCAGCATTTT. Its translation reads: CAWSPEYSNQPQHF.